The clone carrying this T cell receptor (beta chain) was observed at least ten times. The antigen is undetermined. CDR1 and CDR2 (germline): SGHRS, YFSETQ. V was pared by 0 bases and J by 3 bases, with 9 bases between. The CDR3 loop spans 14 amino acids. Time point meaning: sample taken at primary tumor resection. Sequencing was performed on whole RNA extracted from tumor and nontumor lung tissue, or from frozen PBMC, and the material was left unsorted. This specimen belongs to a study of spatial heterogeneity in lung cancer. MiXCR was run by TCRdb on the 5' RACE reads, yielding one entry per CDR3 protein. The sample lists more than 9,000 distinct CDR3 sequences, approximately 8.1% occurring once. Study findings and constraints: It was found that expanded intratumoral alpha and beta TCR counts tracked tumor mutation counts.

This sequence joins TRBV5-1 and TRBJ1-1; D uncertain. The input for sequencing was lung tumor tissue, taken at surgery. The TCR comes from a male donor with early-stage non-small cell lung cancer. CDR3 sequence reads: CASSLGDTDTEAFF. The CDR3 nucleotides read TGCGCCAGCAGCTTGGGCGATACGGACACTGAAGCTTTCTTT.